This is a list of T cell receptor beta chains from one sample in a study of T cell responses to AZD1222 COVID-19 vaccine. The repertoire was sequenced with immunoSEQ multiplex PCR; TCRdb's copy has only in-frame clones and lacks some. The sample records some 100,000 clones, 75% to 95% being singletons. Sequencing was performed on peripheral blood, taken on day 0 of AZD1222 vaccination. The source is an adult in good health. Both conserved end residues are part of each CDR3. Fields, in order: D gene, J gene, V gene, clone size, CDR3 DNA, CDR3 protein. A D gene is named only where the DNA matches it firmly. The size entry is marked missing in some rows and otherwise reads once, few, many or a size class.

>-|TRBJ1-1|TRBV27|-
TGTGCCAGCAGTTCGGGACTGCTGAACACTGAAGCTTTCTTT
CASSSGLLNTEAFF
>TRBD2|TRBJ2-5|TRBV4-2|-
TGTGCCAGCAGCCAAGTGGTCGCAGGGAGGGGTTGGGAGACCCAGTACTTC
CASSQVVAGRGWETQYF
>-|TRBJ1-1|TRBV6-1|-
TGTGCCAGCAGTGGATCGGGACTCCTAACCCCCCAGAGGGCTTTCTTT
CASSGSGLLTPQRAFF
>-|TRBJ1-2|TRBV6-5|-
-
CASILDRDFYGYTF
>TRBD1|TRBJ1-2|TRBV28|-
TGTGCCAGCAGCCCGGACAGGCTGGGTGGCTACACCTTC
CASSPDRLGGYTF
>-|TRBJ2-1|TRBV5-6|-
TGTGCCAGCAGGTGGGGCCCGGGGACGGATGAGCAGTTCTTC
CASRWGPGTDEQFF
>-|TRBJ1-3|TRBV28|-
TGTGCCAGCACCATCGGCGGGAGCCCCCTCACTGGAAACACCATATATTTT
CASTIGGSPLTGNTIYF
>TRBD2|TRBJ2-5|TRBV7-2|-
TGTGCCAGCAGCGTGGCTAGCGGGGGGGCGGTCGAGACCCAGTACTTC
CASSVASGGAVETQYF
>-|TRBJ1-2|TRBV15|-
TGTGCCACCAGCAGGGACAGCTATGGCTACACCTTC
CATSRDSYGYTF
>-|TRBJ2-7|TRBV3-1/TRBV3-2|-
TGTGCCAGCAGCCTTATGGACAGTCTGGGCGAGCAGTACTTC
CASSLMDSLGEQYF
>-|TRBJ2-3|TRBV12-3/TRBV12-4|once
TGTGCCAGCAGTCTCAACTCAGATACGCAGTATTTT
CASSLNSDTQYF
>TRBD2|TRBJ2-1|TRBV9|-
TGTGCCAGCAGCCCCCCCCCGACTAGCGGGGGGGAGAATGAGCAGTTCTTC
CASSPPPTSGGENEQFF
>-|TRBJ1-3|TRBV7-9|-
TGTGCCAGCAGCTTAGACCGACACCAACCCTCTGGAAACACCATATATTTT
CASSLDRHQPSGNTIYF
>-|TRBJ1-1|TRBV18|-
TGTGCCAGCTCACTGGACATTTTGAACACTGAAGCTTTCTTT
CASSLDILNTEAFF
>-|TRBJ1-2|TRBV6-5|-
TGTGCCAGCAGTTACGGTTTCGGGGATGGCTACACCTTC
CASSYGFGDGYTF
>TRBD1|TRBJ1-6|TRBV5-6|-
TGTGCCAGCAGCTTCACAGGGGGCGCCTATAATTCACCCCTCCACTTT
CASSFTGGAYNSPLHF
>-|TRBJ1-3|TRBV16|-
TGTGCCAGCAGCCATCAAAGGACAAGTTCAAACACCATATATTTT
CASSHQRTSSNTIYF
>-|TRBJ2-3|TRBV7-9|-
TGTGCCAGCAGCCCCCAGGCAGATACGCAGTATTTT
CASSPQADTQYF
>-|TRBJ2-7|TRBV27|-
TGTGCCAGCAGGAACTCCTACGAGCAGTACTTC
CASRNSYEQYF
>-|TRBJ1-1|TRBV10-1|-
TGCGCCAGCAGTGAGTCTAGGGTTGGAGACGCTTTCTTT
CASSESRVGDAFF
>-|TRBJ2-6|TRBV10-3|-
TGTGCCACCGGAGGTGAACGGAGAGGGGCCAACGTCCTGACTTTC
CATGGERRGANVLTF
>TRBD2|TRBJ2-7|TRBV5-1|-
TGCGCCAGCAGCTTGACGACTAGCGGAACCTACGAGCAGTACTTC
CASSLTTSGTYEQYF
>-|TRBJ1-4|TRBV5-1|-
TGCGCCAGCAGCATCTACCCTGCAACTAATGAAAAACTGTTTTTT
CASSIYPATNEKLFF
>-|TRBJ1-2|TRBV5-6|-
TGTGCCAGCAGGTTGGCTGGGCCGGGCGGCTACACCTTC
CASRLAGPGGYTF
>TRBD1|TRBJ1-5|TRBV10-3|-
TGTGCCATCAGTGGGGACAAGCAGGGGGCAACTCAGCCCCAGCATTTT
CAISGDKQGATQPQHF
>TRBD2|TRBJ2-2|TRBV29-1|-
TGCAGCGTCCGAGCGGGGGGAATCACCGGGGAGCTGTTTTTT
CSVRAGGITGELFF
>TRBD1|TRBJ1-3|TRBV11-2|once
TGTGCCAGCAGCTTAGGTCAGGGGGACGGAAACACCATATATTTT
CASSLGQGDGNTIYF
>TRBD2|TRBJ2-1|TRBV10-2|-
TGCGCCAGCAGAGGACTAGCTGGGACCTACAATGAGCAGTTCTTC
CASRGLAGTYNEQFF
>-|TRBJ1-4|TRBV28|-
TGTGCCAGCAGTTCCCGGGTGGCAGATGAAAAACTGTTTTTT
CASSSRVADEKLFF
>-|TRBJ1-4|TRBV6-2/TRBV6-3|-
TGTGCCAGCAGTCTAGACCTATGGGTCTCAACTAATGAAAAACTGTTTTTT
CASSLDLWVSTNEKLFF
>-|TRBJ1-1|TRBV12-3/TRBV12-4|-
TGTGCCAGCAGTTACAGGGATGGCACTGAAGCTTTCTTT
CASSYRDGTEAFF
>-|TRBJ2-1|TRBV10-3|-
TGTGCCATCAGTGAGTCGACGGGTACCTCCTACAATGAGCAGTTCTTC
CAISESTGTSYNEQFF
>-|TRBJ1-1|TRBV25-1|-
TGTGCCAGCAGTGAAAGTGTAGGGCACACATCGAACACTGAAGCTTTCTTT
CASSESVGHTSNTEAFF
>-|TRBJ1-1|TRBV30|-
TGTGCCTGGACACAGGGAATGAACACTGAAGCTTTCTTT
CAWTQGMNTEAFF
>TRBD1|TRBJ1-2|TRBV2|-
TGTGCCAGCAGAGCCTTACAGGGGCGGCGGTATGGCTACACCTTC
CASRALQGRRYGYTF
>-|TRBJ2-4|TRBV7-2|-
TGTGCCAGCAGCTTAGGACAGAAAAACATTCAGTACTTC
CASSLGQKNIQYF
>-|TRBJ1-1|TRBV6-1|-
TGTGCCAGCAGTGAGACGCTGTTTGGTCCAGGGGTGAACACTGAAGCTTTCTTT
CASSETLFGPGVNTEAFF
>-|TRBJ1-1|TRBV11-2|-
TGTGCCAGCCGAACGGCCACTGAAGCTTTCTTT
CASRTATEAFF
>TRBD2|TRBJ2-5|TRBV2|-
TGTGCCAGCAGTGCCCACACTAGCGGCCAAGAGACCCAGTACTTC
CASSAHTSGQETQYF
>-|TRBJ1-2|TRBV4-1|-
TGCGCCAGCAGCCAAGATAGGGGAGGGGAGGGTGGCTACACCTTC
CASSQDRGGEGGYTF
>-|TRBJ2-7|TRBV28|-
TGTGCCAGCACCGGAACTGGGGGATTCTCCTACGAGCAGTACTTC
CASTGTGGFSYEQYF